This TCR beta chain was sequenced during a study of T cell responses to AZD1222 COVID-19 vaccine. Looking at the study overall: Pooling covered second doses at about 4 or about 12 weeks.

With regard to this clone: The target antigen is unknown.

Study results and limitations: Spike-specific TCR repertoires showed rising breadth and depth after two AZD1222 doses.

Trimming took 3 bases from V and 9 from J, leaving 6 bases between them. The CDR3 sequence is 11 residues long. Here immunoSEQ multiplex PCR was the method, and the copy in TCRdb shows in-frame clones only, minus some. The sample lists 85,000 to 100,000 clones; around nine tenths were seen once. The source material was peripheral blood, sampled on day 0 of AZD1222 vaccination. The clonotype comes from an adult in good health. The chain is built from TRBV12-3 or TRBV12-4 and TRBJ1-3; D remains unclear. The CDR3 here is CASSLFITIYF. The CDR3 DNA is TGTGCCAGCAGTTTGTTTATCACCATATATTTT.